The 24 T cell receptor beta chains in this list originate from one sample, sequenced in a study of blood T cell repertoires in COVID-19 (dated by TCRdb to the early 2020s). Library generation was performed with the immunoSEQ multiplex PCR assay. TCRdb obtained this table from immuneACCESS and retained in-frame rearrangements with V and J assigned. These tables miss some clones; where compared with another copy, unresolved V genes account for less than half of the shortfall, and the remainder is unexplained. The sample profile shows 350,000 to 450,000 clones; approximately 91% of them were found once. The ten largest make up about 1.6% of the sample. The source material was peripheral blood. Every receptor here comes from a middle-aged woman with COVID-19, enrolled during active disease.

The chain couples TRBV28 to TRBJ1-5; D gene ambiguous. Deletions cut 6 bases from V and 7 bases from J, with 16 bases between. From germline, CDR1 is MDHEN and CDR2 SYDVKM. This CDR3 comprises 14 residues. CDR3 sequence: CASRERGNGQPQHF. In nucleotides, the CDR3 is TGTGCCAGCAGAGAGAGAGGGAACGGGCAGCCCCAGCATTTT.

The genes are TRBV4-2 and TRBJ1-6; no clear D. The CDR3 covers 14 residues. In germline, CDR1 is LGHNA, CDR2 YNFKEQ. Trimming cost V 1 base and J 5 bases, with 6 bases left between them. CDR3: CASSQGADNSPLHF. The CDR3 coding sequence is TGTGCCAGCAGCCAAGGGGCCGATAATTCACCCCTCCACTTT.

V gene TRBV5-8 combines with J gene TRBJ1-5, with D possibly matching TRBD1 (6 bases). This CDR3 is built from 13 residues. Germline CDR1 is SGHTS and CDR2 is YDEGEE. V lost 4 bases, J lost 4 bases, and 9 bases lay in between. CDR3 in DNA: TGTGCCAGCAGCCCAGGACAGAATCAGCCCCAGCATTTT. As protein: CASSPGQNQPQHF.

The chain employs TRBV9 and TRBJ2-1; TRBD2 matches at 14 bases. The germline V gene encodes CDR1 SGDLS and CDR2 YYNGEE. CDR3 size: 19 residues. With 4 bases clipped from V and 4 bases from J, the junction kept 13 bases outside the gene matches. CDR3 in amino acids: CASSNLGLAGVSGYNEQFF. The CDR3 DNA reads as TGTGCCAGCAGCAACCTGGGACTAGCGGGAGTTAGTGGGTACAATGAGCAGTTCTTC.

V usage is TRBV28 and J usage is TRBJ2-3; 8 bases agree with TRBD2. From germline, CDR1 is MDHEN and CDR2 SYDVKM. Trimming took 5 bases from V and 1 from J; bases not matched to a gene: 5. This CDR3 is built from 15 residues. CDR3 DNA sequence: TGTGCCAGCAGTGAAGAGACTAGCGGCACAGATACGCAGTATTTT. This codes for CASSEETSGTDTQYF.

This sequence joins TRBV5-6 and TRBJ1-5, with 8 bases fitting TRBD1. The CDR3 extends over 14 amino acids. The germline V gene has CDR1 SGHDT and CDR2 YYEEEE. Germline trimming cut 3 bases from V and 6 bases from J; bases unmatched to any gene: 5. DNA for the CDR3: TGTGCCAGCAGCTCAAACAGGGGGGGTCAGCCCCAGCATTTT. As protein: CASSSNRGGQPQHF. The whole variable domain, filled in from reference TRBV5-6 and TRBJ1-5, reads DAGVTQSPTHLIKTRGQQVTLRCSPKSGHDTVSWYQQALGQGPQFIFQYYEEEERQRGNFPDRFSGHQFPNYSSELNVNALLLGDSALYLCASSSNRGGQPQHFGDGTRLSIL.

This clone was seen only a few times. The gene calls are TRBV3-1 (or the pseudogene TRBV3-2) and TRBJ1-2; weak D call: TRBD1 (5 bases). Trimming stripped 5 bases from V and 8 bases from J, with 18 bases between. CDR1 is LGHDT and CDR2 is YNNKEL in the germline V gene (reference sequence). This CDR3 is 14 amino acids long. The CDR3 sequence: CASSAHGGGEGYTF. The CDR3 nucleotides are TGTGCCAGCAGCGCCCACGGGGGTGGGGAAGGCTACACCTTC.

This clone showed up many times. The rearrangement uses TRBV7-2 and TRBJ2-7, with TRBD1 identical over 7 bases. The V gene end was trimmed by 4 bases and the J gene end by 9 bases; junction bases not matched to a gene: 24. The germline gives CDR1 SGHTA, CDR2 FQGNSA. This CDR3 region has 18 residues. The CDR3 sequence is CASSSFPRDSRRGSPQYF. CDR3 DNA: TGTGCCAGCAGCTCTTTTCCCCGGGACAGCCGAAGAGGGAGCCCGCAGTACTTC.

The V and J genes are TRBV4-3 and TRBJ2-7; 9 nucleotides line up with TRBD2. The CDR3 runs 16 residues. CDR1 is LGHNA and CDR2 is YSLEER in the germline V gene. After removal of 1 base from V and 3 bases from J, the junction contained 7 bases not matched to a gene. This chain's CDR3 is CASSQGLAGFGYEQYF. Written as DNA, the CDR3 is TGCGCCAGCAGCCAAGGCCTAGCGGGATTTGGCTACGAGCAGTACTTC.

J is TRBJ1-1 and V is TRBV5-8, with D perhaps matching TRBD1 (5 bases). Germline V CDR1 and CDR2: SGHTS, YDEGEE. CDR3 length equals 16 residues. Between the trimmed V and J ends, which lost 0 bases and 2 bases, there was a span of 14 bases. In DNA form, the CDR3 reads TGTGCCAGCAGCTTGGCCGGACACACCAGAAACACTGAAGCTTTCTTT. Amino acids: CASSLAGHTRNTEAFF.

The chain is built from TRBV9 and TRBJ2-2, with 9 bases identical to TRBD2. With 4 bases clipped from V and 1 base from J, the junction kept 8 bases outside the gene matches. The CDR3 extends over 17 amino acids. Germline V gene data show CDR1 as SGDLS and CDR2 as YYNGEE. CDR3 DNA sequence: TGTGCCAGCAGCCCCCGAGCGGGGGGCCTGAACACCGGGGAGCTGTTTTTT. Translating gives CASSPRAGGLNTGELFF.

The CDR3 coding sequence is TGCAGCGTCGAGACAGGTCCCTACGAGCAGTACTTC. It encodes CSVETGPYEQYF. The rearrangement uses TRBV29-1 and TRBJ2-7, with a weak D call TRBD1 (6 bases). Germline assignment: CDR1 SQVTM and CDR2 ANQGSEA. This CDR3 spans 12 amino acids. Trimming removed 6 bases from V and 2 bases from J, with 11 bases in between.

The CDR3 bases are TGCGCCAGCAGCCAAGAACACAGGGCTGAAGCTTTCTTT. Translating gives CASSQEHRAEAFF. The chain couples TRBV4-3 to TRBJ1-1, with D maybe TRBD1 (6 bases). There are 13 residues in the CDR3. V was trimmed by 0 bases and J by 6 bases, leaving 8 bases between them. Germline V gives CDR1 LGHNA, CDR2 YSLEER.

J is TRBJ2-3 and V is TRBV24-1; 7 bases match TRBD1. This CDR3 region has 17 residues. CDR1 and CDR2 (germline): KGHDR, SFDVKD. Unmatched junction bases numbered 14, after V lost 3 bases and J lost 6 bases. In nucleotides, the CDR3 is TGTGCCACCAGTGATCCCCGGGACAGCCCACGAGGGGATACGCAGTATTTT. Translated: CATSDPRDSPRGDTQYF.

This CDR3 is CASSGGDNQPQHF. For the CDR3, the DNA is TGTGCCAGCAGCGGAGGGGACAATCAGCCCCAGCATTTT. The V call is TRBV6-4, the J call TRBJ1-5, with a weak D call TRBD1 (5 bases). V was pared by 6 bases and J by 3 bases, with 9 bases between. Germline V gene data show CDR1 as MRHNA and CDR2 as SNTAGT. The CDR3 covers 13 residues.

This chain connects TRBV12-3 or TRBV12-4 to TRBJ2-7; D perhaps matches TRBD2 (5 bases). V gave up 7 bases and J gave up 2 bases, with 12 bases separating them. This CDR3 contains 13 residues. CDR3 residues: CASNLRGAYEQYF. For the CDR3, the DNA is TGTGCCAGCAATCTACGGGGTGCCTACGAGCAGTACTTC.

The chain combines TRBV6-2 or TRBV6-3 with TRBJ1-1; maybe TRBD1 (5 bases). CDR1 is MNHEY and CDR2 is SVGEGT in the germline V gene. The germline V and J ends were trimmed by 5 bases and 7 bases, with 20 bases remaining between them. The CDR3 contains 15 residues. CDR3: CASSMGDWENIEAFF. CDR3 coding DNA: TGTGCCAGCAGTATGGGGGACTGGGAGAATATTGAAGCTTTCTTT.

The rearrangement uses TRBV7-3 and TRBJ2-5, with 11 bases matching TRBD1. The germline gives CDR1 SGHTA, CDR2 FQGTGA. CDR3 length: 15 amino acids. With V trimmed by 5 bases and J by 0 bases, 2 bases remained unmatched. The DNA for the CDR3 is TGTGCCAGCAGCGGACAGGGGGCGAACCAAGAGACCCAGTACTTC. It translates to CASSGQGANQETQYF. The full variable domain, rest sourced from reference TRBV7-3 and TRBJ2-5, is GAGVSQTPSNKVTEKGKYVELRCDPISGHTALYWYRQSLGQGPEFLIYFQGTGAADDSGLPNDRFFAVRPEGSVSTLKIQRTERGDSAVYLCASSGQGANQETQYFGPGTRLLVL.

This rearrangement joins TRBV4-3 to TRBJ2-3, with 12 bases identical to TRBD2. The CDR3 is 19 amino acids. The trim removed 4 bases at V and 3 bases at J, leaving 14 bases unmatched. In germline, CDR1 is LGHNA, CDR2 YSLEER. CDR3 protein: CASSRTRWASGGGTDTQYF. CDR3 coding DNA: TGCGCCAGCAGCCGGACGAGGTGGGCTAGCGGGGGGGGAACAGATACGCAGTATTTT.

The chain recombines TRBV6-1 with TRBJ2-1; TRBD2 matches 8 bases. The CDR3 length is 15 residues. The germline V gene has CDR1 MNHNS and CDR2 SASEGT. The V segment lost 3 bases and the J segment 7 bases; nucleotides outside the gene matches: 8. CDR3 coding DNA: TGTGCCAGCAGTGACCTAGCGGGCCCCGGGAATGAGCAGTTCTTC. It specifies CASSDLAGPGNEQFF.

The V gene is TRBV30, the J gene TRBJ1-5; TRBD1 is a possible D gene (6 bases). CDR1 is GTSNPN, CDR2 SVGIG, per germline (reference sequence). This CDR3 region has 13 residues. Trimming removed 2 bases at V and 5 bases at J, with 10 bases between. CDR3 nucleotide sequence: TGTGCCTGGAGTCCAGGGGTATATCAGCCCCAGCATTTT. It codes for CAWSPGVYQPQHF.

This sequence joins TRBV27 and TRBJ1-3, with 8 nucleotides matching TRBD1. V lost 6 bases to trimming and J lost 4 bases; unmatched junction nucleotides: 11. CDR3 length equals 16 residues. Germline CDR1 is MNHEY and CDR2 is SMNVEV (reference sequence). The chain's CDR3 is CASSQSAGGAGNTIYF. In DNA, the CDR3 is TGTGCCAGCAGCCAATCGGCAGGGGGCGCCGGAAACACCATATATTTT.

The rearrangement uses TRBV5-1 and TRBJ2-7, with 12 bases matching TRBD2. V was pared by 4 bases and J by 7 bases, with 12 bases of the junction left unmatched. Germline CDR1 is SGHRS and CDR2 is YFSETQ. The CDR3 is 16 residues long. CDR3 loop: CASSPWTSGTPREQYF. The CDR3 nucleotides are TGCGCCAGCAGCCCATGGACTAGCGGGACCCCCCGGGAGCAGTACTTC.

The chain has TRBV3-1 (or the pseudogene TRBV3-2) and TRBJ1-2, with D uncertain. V dropped 0 bases and J dropped 4 bases, with 15 bases sitting between them. This CDR3 has 16 residues. Germline V gene lookup returns CDR1 LGHDT and CDR2 YNNKEL (reference sequence). CDR3 in DNA: TGTGCCAGCAGCCAAGATTTGAGGAGATTGGCCTATGGCTACACCTTC. Translation gives CASSQDLRRLAYGYTF.